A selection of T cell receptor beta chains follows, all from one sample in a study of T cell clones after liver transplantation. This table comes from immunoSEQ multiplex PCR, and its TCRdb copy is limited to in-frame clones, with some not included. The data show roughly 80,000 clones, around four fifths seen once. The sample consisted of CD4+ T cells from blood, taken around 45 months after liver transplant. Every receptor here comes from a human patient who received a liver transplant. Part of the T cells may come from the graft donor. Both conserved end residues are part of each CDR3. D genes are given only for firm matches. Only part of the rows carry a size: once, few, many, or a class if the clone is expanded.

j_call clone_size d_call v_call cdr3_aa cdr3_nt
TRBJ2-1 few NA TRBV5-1 CASRRALYNEQFF TGCGCCAGCAGACGGGCCCTTTACAATGAGCAGTTCTTC
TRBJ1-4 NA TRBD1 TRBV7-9 CASSSRGQGGNEKLFF TGTGCCAGCAGCTCCAGAGGACAGGGGGGGAATGAAAAACTGTTTTTT
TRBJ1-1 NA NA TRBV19 CASSIGGSLEAFF TGTGCCAGTAGTATAGGGGGCTCGCTTGAAGCTTTCTTT
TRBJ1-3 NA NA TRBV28 CASLNGGSGNTIYF TGTGCCAGCTTAAATGGGGGTTCTGGAAACACCATATATTTT
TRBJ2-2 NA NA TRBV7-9 CASSSGENTGELFF TGTGCCAGCAGCTCCGGGGAAAACACCGGGGAGCTGTTTTTT
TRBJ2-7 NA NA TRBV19 CASSPRRSLYEQYF TGTGCCAGTAGTCCGAGACGAAGTCTCTACGAGCAGTACTTC
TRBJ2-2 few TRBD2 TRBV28 CASSLWSGRGELFF TGTGCCAGCAGTTTATGGAGCGGGAGGGGGGAGCTGTTTTTT
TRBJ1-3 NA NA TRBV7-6 CASSSGWDSGNTIYF TGTGCCAGCAGCTCGGGGTGGGACTCTGGAAACACCATATATTTT
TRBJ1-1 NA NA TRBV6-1 CASSEGARGRTNTEAFF TGTGCCAGCAGTGAAGGGGCCAGGGGCCGCACCAACACTGAAGCTTTCTTT
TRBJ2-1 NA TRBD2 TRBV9 CASSGEGLAFNEQFF TGTGCCAGCAGCGGCGAGGGACTAGCTTTCAATGAGCAGTTCTTC
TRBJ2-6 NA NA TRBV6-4 CAILEISGANVLTF TGTGCCATCTTGGAAATTTCTGGGGCCAACGTCCTGACTTTC
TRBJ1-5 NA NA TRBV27 CASSLGGYSNQPQHF TGTGCCAGCAGTTTAGGCGGCTATAGCAATCAGCCCCAGCATTTT
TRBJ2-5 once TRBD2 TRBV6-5 CASSSLAGGQETQYF TGTGCCAGCAGTTCGCTAGCGGGAGGGCAAGAGACCCAGTACTTC
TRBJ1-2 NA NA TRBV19 CASSITGVGYGYTF TGTGCCAGTAGTATCACTGGGGTCGGCTATGGCTACACCTTC
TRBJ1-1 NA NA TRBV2 CASRLAENTEAFF TGTGCCAGCAGACTAGCGGAGAACACTGAAGCTTTCTTT
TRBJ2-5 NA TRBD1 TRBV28 CASSALQGPQKETQYF TGTGCCAGCAGTGCCCTACAGGGGCCCCAAAAGGAGACCCAGTACTTC
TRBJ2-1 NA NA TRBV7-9 CASKGPGVYNEQFF TGTGCCAGCAAAGGTCCAGGGGTGTACAATGAGCAGTTCTTC
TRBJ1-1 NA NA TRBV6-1 CASSPPSGKNTEAFF TGTGCCAGCAGCCCCCCTTCGGGCAAGAACACTGAAGCTTTCTTT
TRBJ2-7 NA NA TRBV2 CASRSGRGLYF TGTGCCAGCAGATCGGGCAGGGGTTTGTACTTC
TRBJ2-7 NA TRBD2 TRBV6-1 CASSEFPSGYEQYF TGTGCCAGCAGTGAATTCCCTAGCGGATACGAGCAGTACTTC
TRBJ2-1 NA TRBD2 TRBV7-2 CASGPFSGEQFF TGTGCCAGCGGACCTTTTAGCGGGGAGCAGTTCTTC
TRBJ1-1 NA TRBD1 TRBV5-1 CASSLEGASWDTEAFF TGCGCCAGCAGCTTGGAGGGGGCTTCCTGGGACACTGAAGCTTTCTTT
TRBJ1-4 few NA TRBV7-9 CASSLGMAGANEKLFF TGTGCCAGCAGCTTAGGTATGGCGGGAGCTAATGAAAAACTGTTTTTT
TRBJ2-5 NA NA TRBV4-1 CASSQDGSGWGETQYF TGCGCCAGCAGCCAAGATGGGTCGGGGTGGGGAGAGACCCAGTACTTC
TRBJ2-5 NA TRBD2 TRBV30 CAWSVRASGGVAQYF TGTGCCTGGAGTGTACGGGCTAGCGGGGGGGTAGCCCAGTACTTC
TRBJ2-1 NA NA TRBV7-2 CASRLNLRTSKNNNEQFF TGTGCCAGCAGGTTAAACCTGCGGACTTCGAAAAACAACAATGAGCAGTTCTTC
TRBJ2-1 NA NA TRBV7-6 CASSFRDYNEQFF TGTGCCAGCAGCTTCCGGGACTACAATGAGCAGTTCTTC
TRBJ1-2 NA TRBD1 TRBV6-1 CASSPGQIYGYTF TGTGCCAGCAGTCCGGGACAGATTTATGGCTACACCTTC
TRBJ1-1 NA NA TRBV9 CASSGPLDRPQAFF TGTGCCAGCAGCGGCCCCCTTGACAGACCCCAGGCTTTCTTT
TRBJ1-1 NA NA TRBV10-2 CASNQGPRNTEAFF TGCGCCAGCAATCAGGGACCGCGGAACACTGAAGCTTTCTTT
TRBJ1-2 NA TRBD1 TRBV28 CASSPGDRGFYGYTF TGTGCCAGCAGTCCCGGGGACAGGGGGTTCTATGGCTACACCTTC
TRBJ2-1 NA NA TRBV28 CASSPFANEQFF TGTGCCAGCAGTCCCTTTGCTAATGAGCAGTTCTTC
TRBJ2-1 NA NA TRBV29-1 CSVEERGTGQFF TGCAGCGTTGAAGAAAGGGGTACAGGGCAGTTCTTC
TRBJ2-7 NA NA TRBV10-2 CASSEGSWGPYEQYF TGCGCCAGCAGTGAGGGCAGCTGGGGCCCCTACGAGCAGTACTTC
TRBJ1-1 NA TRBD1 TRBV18 CASSPGTVNTEAFF TGTGCCAGCTCCCCCGGGACAGTGAACACTGAAGCTTTCTTT
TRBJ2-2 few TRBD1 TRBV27 CASSLGRDRAVFGELFF TGTGCCAGCAGTTTAGGCCGGGACAGGGCCGTTTTTGGGGAGCTGTTTTTT
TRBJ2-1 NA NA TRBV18 CASSPEGGSPLTYNEQFF TGTGCCAGCTCACCTGAGGGGGGGTCACCCCTAACCTACAATGAGCAGTTCTTC
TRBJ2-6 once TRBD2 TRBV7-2 CASTISLAGVAGANVLTF TGTGCCAGCACCATTTCACTAGCGGGAGTCGCGGGGGCCAACGTCCTGACTTTC
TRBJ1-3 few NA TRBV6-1 CASSESGSGNTIYF TGTGCCAGCAGTGAAAGTGGCTCTGGAAACACCATATATTTT
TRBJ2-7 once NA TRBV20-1 CSASGTYEQYF TGCAGTGCTAGCGGGACCTACGAGCAGTACTTC
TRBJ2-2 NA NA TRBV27 CASSFQNTGELFF TGTGCCAGCAGTTTTCAGAACACCGGGGAGCTGTTTTTT
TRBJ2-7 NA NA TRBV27 CASSSPGLGLYEQYF TGTGCCAGCAGTTCCCCGGGACTCGGGCTCTACGAGCAGTACTTC
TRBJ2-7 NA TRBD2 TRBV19 CASSRTSGMYEQYF TGTGCCAGTAGTCGGACTAGCGGGATGTACGAGCAGTACTTC
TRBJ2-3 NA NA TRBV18 CASSPLGGPDTQYF TGTGCCAGCTCACCTTTGGGAGGCCCAGATACGCAGTATTTT
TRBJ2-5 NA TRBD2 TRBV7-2 CASSYYGRGETQYF TGTGCCAGCAGCTATTACGGGAGGGGAGAGACCCAGTACTTC
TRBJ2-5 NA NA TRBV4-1 CASSQEGGAETQYF TGCGCCAGCAGCCAAGAAGGAGGTGCAGAGACCCAGTACTTC
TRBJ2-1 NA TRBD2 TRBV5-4 CASSFSAASGREQFF TGTGCCAGCAGCTTTTCCGCGGCTAGCGGGAGAGAGCAGTTCTTC
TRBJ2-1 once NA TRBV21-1 CASSKDREWSYNEQFF TGTGCCAGCAGCAAAGACCGGGAATGGTCCTACAATGAGCAGTTCTTC
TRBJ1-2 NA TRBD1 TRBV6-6 CASSYSDRETGYTF TGTGCCAGCAGTTACTCGGACAGGGAAACTGGCTACACCTTC
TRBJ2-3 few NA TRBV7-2 CASSLGGGITRTDTQYF TGTGCCAGCAGCTTAGGTGGCGGGATTACCCGCACAGATACGCAGTATTTT
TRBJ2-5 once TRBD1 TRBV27 CASSRDRTSQETQYF TGTGCCAGCTCCCGGGACAGAACTTCCCAAGAGACCCAGTACTTC
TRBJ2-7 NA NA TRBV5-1 CASSLRSPQNPYEQYF TGCGCCAGCAGCTTGAGGTCTCCTCAGAATCCCTACGAGCAGTACTTC
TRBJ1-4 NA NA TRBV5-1 CASSFGGGDEKLFF TGCGCCAGCAGCTTTGGGGGTGGGGATGAAAAACTGTTTTTT
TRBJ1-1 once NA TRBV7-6 CASSLAGGLNTEAFF TGTGCCAGCAGCTTAGCGGGCGGCCTGAACACTGAAGCTTTCTTT